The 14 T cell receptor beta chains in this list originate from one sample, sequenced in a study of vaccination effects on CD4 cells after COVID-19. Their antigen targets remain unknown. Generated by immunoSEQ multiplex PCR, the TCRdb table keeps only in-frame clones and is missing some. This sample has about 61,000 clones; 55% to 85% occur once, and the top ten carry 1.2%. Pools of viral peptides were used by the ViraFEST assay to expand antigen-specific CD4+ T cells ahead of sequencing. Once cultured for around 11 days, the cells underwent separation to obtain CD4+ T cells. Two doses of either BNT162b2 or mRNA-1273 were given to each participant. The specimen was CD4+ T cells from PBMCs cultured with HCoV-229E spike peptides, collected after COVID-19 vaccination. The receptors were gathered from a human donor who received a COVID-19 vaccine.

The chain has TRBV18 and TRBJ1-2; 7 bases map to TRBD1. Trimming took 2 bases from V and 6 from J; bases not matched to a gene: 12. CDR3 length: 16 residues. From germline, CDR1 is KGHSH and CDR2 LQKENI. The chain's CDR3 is CASSPNFSQGIDGYTF. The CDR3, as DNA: TGTGCCAGCTCACCAAATTTTTCACAGGGGATAGATGGCTACACCTTC.

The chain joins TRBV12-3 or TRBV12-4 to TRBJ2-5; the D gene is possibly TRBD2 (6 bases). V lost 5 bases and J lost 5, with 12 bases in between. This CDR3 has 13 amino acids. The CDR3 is CASSTPGLETQYF. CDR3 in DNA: TGTGCCAGCAGTACCCCGGGACTGGAGACCCAGTACTTC.

The CDR3 reads CASRSPGRDTQYF. The CDR3 DNA reads as TGTGCCAGCAGATCACCAGGAAGAGATACGCAGTATTTT. The rearrangement links TRBV3-1 (or the pseudogene TRBV3-2) to TRBJ2-3; D uncertain. There are 13 residues in the CDR3. The germline CDR1 and CDR2 sequences are LGHDT and YNNKEL (reference sequence). Trimming took 6 bases from V and 5 from J, leaving 12 bases between them.

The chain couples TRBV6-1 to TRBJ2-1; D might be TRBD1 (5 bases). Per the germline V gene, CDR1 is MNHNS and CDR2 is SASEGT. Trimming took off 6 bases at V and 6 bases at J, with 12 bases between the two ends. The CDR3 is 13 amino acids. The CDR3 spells CASSSVGPNEQFF. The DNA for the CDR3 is TGTGCCAGCAGCAGCGTGGGGCCCAATGAGCAGTTCTTC.

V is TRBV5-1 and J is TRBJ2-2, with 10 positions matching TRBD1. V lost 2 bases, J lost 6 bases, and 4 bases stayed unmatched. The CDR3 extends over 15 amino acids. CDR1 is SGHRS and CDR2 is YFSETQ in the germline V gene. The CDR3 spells CASSFRDRGSGELFF. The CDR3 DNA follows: TGCGCCAGCAGCTTCCGGGACAGGGGATCCGGGGAGCTGTTTTTT.

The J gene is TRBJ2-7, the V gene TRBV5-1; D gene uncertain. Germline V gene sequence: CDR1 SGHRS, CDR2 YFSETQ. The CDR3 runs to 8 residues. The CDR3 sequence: CASFLRRV. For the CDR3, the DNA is TGCGCCAGCTTCCTGAGACGGGTC.

The CDR3: CASTRTAFSATNEKLFF. The CDR3, as DNA: TGTGCCAGCACACGGACGGCATTTAGTGCAACTAATGAAAAACTGTTTTTT. J is TRBJ1-4 and V is TRBV27, with no clear D. With 7 bases removed from V and 0 bases from J, the gap between germline ends came to 18 bases. This CDR3 has 17 residues. Germline V gene sequence: CDR1 MNHEY, CDR2 SMNVEV (reference sequence). Looking up the rest from reference TRBV27 and TRBJ1-4 gives the full variable domain: EAQVTQNPRYLITVTGKKLTVTCSQNMNHEYMSWYRQDPGLGLRQIYYSMNVEVTDKGDVPEGYKVSRKEKRNFPLILESPSPNQTSLYFCASTRTAFSATNEKLFFGSGTQLSVL.

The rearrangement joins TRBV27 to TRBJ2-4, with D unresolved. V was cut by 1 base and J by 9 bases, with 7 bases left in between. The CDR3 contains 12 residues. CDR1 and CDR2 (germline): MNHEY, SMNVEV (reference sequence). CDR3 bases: TGTGCCAGCAGTTTATTGGTTCCCATTCAGTACTTC. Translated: CASSLLVPIQYF.

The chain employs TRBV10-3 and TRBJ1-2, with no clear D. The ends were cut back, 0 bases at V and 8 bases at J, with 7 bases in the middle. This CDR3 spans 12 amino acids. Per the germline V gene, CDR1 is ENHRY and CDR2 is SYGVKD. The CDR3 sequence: CAISESNQGYTF. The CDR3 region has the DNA TGTGCCATCAGTGAGTCGAACCAGGGCTACACCTTC.

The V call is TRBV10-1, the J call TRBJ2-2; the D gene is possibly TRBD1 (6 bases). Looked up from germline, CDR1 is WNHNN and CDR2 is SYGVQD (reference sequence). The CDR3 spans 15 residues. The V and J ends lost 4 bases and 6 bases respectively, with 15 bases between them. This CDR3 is CASSGITGSAGELFF. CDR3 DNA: TGCGCCAGCAGTGGGATTACAGGGAGTGCCGGGGAGCTGTTTTTT.

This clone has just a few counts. The CDR3 bases are TGCAGCGCCAACGGGGGGCTTGGAAACTCTGGAAACACCATATATTTT. This codes for CSANGGLGNSGNTIYF. The chain employs TRBV29-1 and TRBJ1-3, with D perhaps matching TRBD1 (6 bases). Between the trimmed V and J ends, which lost 7 bases and 0 bases, there was a span of 19 bases. CDR3 size: 16 residues. The germline CDR1 and CDR2 sequences are SQVTM and ANQGSEA. Variable domain in full (rest from reference TRBV29-1 and TRBJ1-3): SAVISQKPSRDICQRGTSLTIQCQVDSQVTMMFWYRQQPGQSLTLIATANQGSEATYESGFVIDKFPISRPNLTFSTLTVSNMSPEDSSIYLCSANGGLGNSGNTIYFGEGSWLTVV.

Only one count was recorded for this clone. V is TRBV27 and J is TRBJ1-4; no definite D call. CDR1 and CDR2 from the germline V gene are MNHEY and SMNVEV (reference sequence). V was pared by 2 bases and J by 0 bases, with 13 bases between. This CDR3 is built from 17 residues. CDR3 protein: CASSLHGEIATNEKLFF. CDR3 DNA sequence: TGTGCCAGCAGTTTACACGGAGAAATTGCAACTAATGAAAAACTGTTTTTT. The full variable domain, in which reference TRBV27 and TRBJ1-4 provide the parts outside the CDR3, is EAQVTQNPRYLITVTGKKLTVTCSQNMNHEYMSWYRQDPGLGLRQIYYSMNVEVTDKGDVPEGYKVSRKEKRNFPLILESPSPNQTSLYFCASSLHGEIATNEKLFFGSGTQLSVL.

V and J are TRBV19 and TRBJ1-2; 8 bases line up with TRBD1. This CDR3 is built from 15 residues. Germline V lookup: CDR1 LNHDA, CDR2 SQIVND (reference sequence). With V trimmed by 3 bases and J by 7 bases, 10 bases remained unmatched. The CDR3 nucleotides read TGTGCCAGTAGTATCGACAGGACAGGGATTCTTGGCTACACCTTC. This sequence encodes CASSIDRTGILGYTF.

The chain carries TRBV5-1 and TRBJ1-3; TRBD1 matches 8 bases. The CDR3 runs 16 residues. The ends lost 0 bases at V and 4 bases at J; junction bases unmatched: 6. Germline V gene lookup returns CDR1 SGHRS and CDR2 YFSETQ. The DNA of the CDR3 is TGCGCCAGCAGCTTGGACGGGACAGGCGGGGGAAACACCATATATTTT. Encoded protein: CASSLDGTGGGNTIYF. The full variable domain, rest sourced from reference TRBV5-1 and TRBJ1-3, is KAGVTQTPRYLIKTRGQQVTLSCSPISGHRSVSWYQQTPGQGLQFLFEYFSETQRNKGNFPGRFSGRQFSNSRSEMNVSTLELGDSALYLCASSLDGTGGGNTIYFGEGSWLTVV.